The rows below give T cell receptor beta chains drawn from one sample of a study of early T cells in non-severe SARS-CoV-2 infection. TCRdb reprocessed the 5' RACE reads via MiXCR and lists one record per CDR3 protein. Of about 97,000 distinct CDR3 sequences in the sample, 11% were seen once. The sequencing used whole blood, collected at baseline. Every receptor here comes from an adult who was a healthcare worker with PCR-confirmed SARS-CoV-2 infection or an uninfected control (not recorded which). CDR3s include the opening cysteine and the closing phenylalanine or tryptophan. The order of the fields is CDR3 protein, CDR3 DNA, clone size, D gene, V gene, J gene. A D gene is named only where the DNA matches it firmly. A clone size is listed for some rows: how often the clone was seen (once, few, many), or a class if it is expanded.

CASRGTGGSLVAFF	TGTGCCAGCAGGGGGACAGGGGGCTCCTTGGTAGCTTTCTTT	many	TRBD1	TRBV27	TRBJ1-1
CSVEDLRDETQYF	TGCAGCGTTGAAGATCTCAGGGATGAGACCCAGTACTTC	few	.	TRBV29-1	TRBJ2-5
CSARTLLPGLAHEQYF	TGCAGTGCTAGAACCCTCCTTCCGGGACTAGCACACGAGCAGTACTTC	few	TRBD2	TRBV20-1	TRBJ2-7
CASSLGDFATNEKLFF	TGTGCCAGCAGCTTAGGGGATTTCGCAACTAATGAAAAACTGTTTTTT	.	.	TRBV7-6	TRBJ1-4
CASSPTRQGGTGELFF	TGTGCCAGCAGCCCTACCAGACAGGGTGGCACCGGGGAGCTGTTTTTT	few	TRBD1	TRBV6-1	TRBJ2-2
CASSFGGPSDGYTF	TGTGCCAGCAGTTTCGGAGGGCCTAGCGATGGCTACACCTTC	few	.	TRBV28	TRBJ1-2
CSVPRVYEQYF	TGCAGCGTCCCCCGGGTTTACGAGCAGTACTTC	many	.	TRBV29-1	TRBJ2-7
CASSRTASYNEQFF	TGTGCCAGCAGCAGGACAGCCTCCTACAATGAGCAGTTCTTC	few	.	TRBV14	TRBJ2-1
CASSETSGGYNEQFF	TGCGCCAGCAGTGAGACTAGCGGGGGCTACAATGAGCAGTTCTTC	many	TRBD2	TRBV10-2	TRBJ2-1
CASSTVRETQYF	TGTGCCAGCAGTACAGTTAGGGAGACCCAGTACTTC	.	.	TRBV12-3/TRBV12-4	TRBJ2-5
CASSLGQGMYSPLHF	TGCGCCAGCAGCTTGGGACAGGGGATGTATTCACCCCTCCACTTT	many	TRBD1	TRBV5-1	TRBJ1-6
CASSLSGRRGNEQFF	TGTGCCAGCAGTTTAAGCGGGAGACGTGGCAATGAGCAGTTCTTC	few	TRBD2	TRBV6-5	TRBJ2-1
CASNNAVETDTQYF	TGCGCCAGCAATAACGCTGTCGAAACAGATACGCAGTATTTT	.	.	TRBV10-2	TRBJ2-3
CAISDLRGLNTEAFF	TGTGCCATCAGTGACTTGAGGGGCTTGAACACTGAAGCTTTCTTT	.	.	TRBV10-3	TRBJ1-1
CASTAGPTIFNTEAFF	TGTGCCAGTACCGCAGGGCCGACTATTTTCAACACTGAAGCTTTCTTT	many	.	TRBV19	TRBJ1-1
CASSPGTGTFYEQYF	TGCGCCAGCAGCCCAGGGACAGGGACCTTCTACGAGCAGTACTTC	many	TRBD1	TRBV5-1	TRBJ2-7
CASNRDREGEAFF	TGTGCCAGCAACCGGGACAGGGAGGGTGAAGCTTTCTTT	.	TRBD1	TRBV12-3/TRBV12-4	TRBJ1-1
CASSQELNTEAFF	TGTGCCAGCAGCCAAGAGCTGAACACTGAAGCTTTCTTT	many	.	TRBV14	TRBJ1-1
CATSILAGTNEQFF	TGTGCCACCAGTATCCTAGCGGGGACCAATGAGCAGTTCTTC	many	TRBD2	TRBV24-1	TRBJ2-1
CASTGGMSSYNEQFF	TGTGCCAGCACTGGCGGGATGAGCTCCTACAATGAGCAGTTCTTC	.	.	TRBV2	TRBJ2-1
CASSVGYTEAFF	TGTGCCAGTAGTGTAGGGTACACTGAAGCTTTCTTT	.	.	TRBV19	TRBJ1-1
CASSTGLKYQPQHF	TGCGCCAGCTCGACAGGACTGAAATATCAGCCCCAGCATTTT	few	.	TRBV10-2	TRBJ1-5
CSVTRTGGNEQYF	TGCAGCGTTACCCGGACAGGGGGCAACGAGCAGTACTTC	many	TRBD1	TRBV29-1	TRBJ2-7
CSARDPLASSYNEQFF	TGCAGTGCTAGAGACCCGCTAGCCAGCTCCTACAATGAGCAGTTCTTC	few	.	TRBV20-1	TRBJ2-1
CASSEPAGANVLTF	TGTGCCAGCAGTGAACCCGCTGGGGCCAACGTCCTGACTTTC	few	.	TRBV2	TRBJ2-6
CSARALLASEQYF	TGCAGTGCTAGAGCCTTACTAGCCTCCGAGCAGTACTTC	.	.	TRBV20-1	TRBJ2-7
CSANPGGPTQYF	TGCAGTGCTAACCCGGGGGGGCCCACGCAGTATTTT	.	TRBD2	TRBV20-1	TRBJ2-3
CASSIWEGDTQYF	TGTGCCAGTAGTATATGGGAGGGGGATACGCAGTATTTT	many	TRBD2	TRBV19	TRBJ2-3
CASSLAGGLNGELFF	TGTGCCAGCAGTCTCGCCGGGGGGTTGAACGGGGAGCTGTTTTTT	.	TRBD2	TRBV3-1	TRBJ2-2
CSATAASGGGIGSYEQYF	TGCAGTGCTACAGCGGCTAGCGGGGGGGGAATCGGGTCCTACGAGCAGTACTTC	few	TRBD2	TRBV20-1	TRBJ2-7
CATVSGGVAEAFF	TGCGCCACCGTGTCAGGGGGGGTGGCTGAAGCTTTCTTT	few	TRBD1	TRBV6-5	TRBJ1-1
CSAPQPPGNTIYF	TGCAGTGCTCCCCAACCACCTGGAAACACCATATATTTT	many	.	TRBV20-1	TRBJ1-3
CASSLNVAGELFF	TGTGCCAGCAGCTTAAATGTCGCCGGGGAGCTGTTTTTT	.	.	TRBV7-3	TRBJ2-2
CATSDFGREAGNEQFF	TGTGCCACCAGTGATTTTGGGCGGGAGGCTGGCAATGAGCAGTTCTTC	few	TRBD2	TRBV24-1	TRBJ2-1
CASSSNRDGNEQFF	TGTGCCAGCAGCTCTAACCGGGACGGGAATGAGCAGTTCTTC	few	.	TRBV7-2	TRBJ2-1
CASSLDGQVDTQYF	TGTGCCAGCAGCTTAGATGGGCAGGTAGATACGCAGTATTTT	few	.	TRBV11-3	TRBJ2-3
CASSRTDTYGYTF	TGTGCCAGCAGCAGGACAGATACCTATGGCTACACCTTC	.	.	TRBV28	TRBJ1-2
CASTTSGETQYF	TGTGCCAGTACGACTAGCGGGGAGACCCAGTACTTC	.	TRBD2	TRBV12-3/TRBV12-4	TRBJ2-5
CASSDSGGPWEQFF	TGTGCCAGCAGTGATAGCGGGGGGCCATGGGAGCAGTTCTTC	few	TRBD2	TRBV25-1	TRBJ2-1
CASSASRDRGPYNEQFF	TGTGCCAGCAGCGCCTCCCGGGACAGGGGTCCCTACAATGAGCAGTTCTTC	.	.	TRBV21-1	TRBJ2-1
CASSSTSGSQETQYF	TGTGCCAGCAGTTCGACTAGCGGGTCCCAAGAGACCCAGTACTTC	.	TRBD2	TRBV12-3/TRBV12-4	TRBJ2-5
CASNGQGAKEQFF	TGTGCCAGCAACGGACAGGGGGCTAAAGAGCAGTTCTTC	few	TRBD1	TRBV2	TRBJ2-1
CSATILRQGEDTDTQYF	TGCAGTGCTACCATTCTCCGACAGGGGGAGGACACAGATACGCAGTATTTT	many	TRBD1	TRBV20-1	TRBJ2-3
CASSYGLAGEQFF	TGTGCCAGCAGCTACGGACTAGCTGGTGAGCAGTTCTTC	many	TRBD2	TRBV14	TRBJ2-1
CASSLGSLEQFF	TGTGCCAGTAGTTTAGGGAGCTTGGAGCAGTTCTTC	few	.	TRBV19	TRBJ2-1
CAISTSGGQTDTQYF	TGTGCCATCAGCACTAGCGGGGGGCAAACAGATACGCAGTATTTT	few	TRBD2	TRBV10-3	TRBJ2-3
CSVKEGVLEQFF	TGCAGTGTCAAAGAGGGAGTCCTTGAGCAGTTCTTC	few	.	TRBV20-1	TRBJ2-1
CASRSTDTQYF	TGCGCCAGCAGAAGCACAGATACGCAGTATTTT	.	.	TRBV5-1	TRBJ2-3